A selection of T cell receptor beta chains follows, all from one sample in a study of T cell responses to AZD1222 COVID-19 vaccine. The data were produced by immunoSEQ multiplex PCR, yet TCRdb's version contains in-frame clones alone and is incomplete. The repertoire consists of roughly 77,000 clones, with more than 90% occurring once and the leading ten covering around 5.1%. The specimen comprised peripheral blood, sampled 28 days after the second AZD1222 dose. All receptors come from an adult who received the AZD1222 COVID-19 vaccine. Each CDR3 is given with its conserved first and last residue. The order of the fields is J gene, V gene, D gene, clone size, CDR3 protein, CDR3 DNA. The D gene is left open where the match is weak. Part of the rows lack a size; the others show once, few, many or a class for expanded clones.

J: TRBJ2-3; V: TRBV18; D: .; size: few; CDR3: CASSPSTDTQYF; DNA: TGTGCCAGCTCACCTAGCACAGATACGCAGTATTTT
J: TRBJ2-1; V: TRBV24-1; D: .; size: .; CDR3: CATSDLGGPPGGYNEQFF; DNA: TGTGCCACCAGTGATTTGGGAGGGCCCCCAGGGGGGTACAATGAGCAGTTCTTC
J: TRBJ2-4; V: TRBV24-1; D: TRBD1; size: .; CDR3: CATSEPTQGTGENIQYF; DNA: TGTGCCACCAGTGAGCCTACCCAGGGGACAGGCGAAAACATTCAGTACTTC
J: TRBJ1-3; V: TRBV9; D: .; size: .; CDR3: CASSTQGRGSGNTIYF; DNA: TGTGCCAGCAGCACACAGGGAAGGGGCTCTGGAAACACCATATATTTT
J: TRBJ2-1; V: TRBV30; D: .; size: once; CDR3: CAWSAPGRHNEQFF; DNA: TGTGCCTGGAGTGCCCCGGGACGGCACAATGAGCAGTTCTTC
J: TRBJ2-1; V: TRBV12-5; D: TRBD2; size: .; CDR3: CASGFSIREELNNEQFF; DNA: TGTGCTAGTGGATTCTCCATACGGGAGGAGTTGAACAATGAGCAGTTCTTC
J: TRBJ2-7; V: TRBV19; D: .; size: .; CDR3: CASTQGRNTYEQYF; DNA: TGTGCCAGTACCCAGGGGCGAAATACCTACGAGCAGTACTTC
J: TRBJ1-1; V: TRBV9; D: TRBD1; size: .; CDR3: CASSVKWTGRPEAFF; DNA: TGTGCCAGCAGCGTAAAGTGGACAGGGAGGCCTGAAGCTTTCTTT
J: TRBJ1-1; V: TRBV19; D: .; size: .; CDR3: CASRSQGQNTEAFF; DNA: TGTGCCAGCCGATCTCAGGGACAGAACACTGAAGCTTTCTTT
J: TRBJ1-6; V: TRBV7-9; D: .; size: once; CDR3: CASSSDHGSPLHF; DNA: TGTGCCAGCAGCTCGGACCACGGGTCACCCCTCCACTTT
J: TRBJ1-6; V: TRBV10-3; D: .; size: .; CDR3: CAISEGRWDSPLHF; DNA: TGTGCCATCAGTGAAGGGAGGTGGGATTCACCCCTCCACTTT
J: TRBJ1-5; V: TRBV12-5; D: TRBD1; size: few; CDR3: CASGLGRGQGNQPQHF; DNA: TGTGCTAGTGGTTTGGGGAGGGGACAGGGCAATCAGCCCCAGCATTTT
J: TRBJ2-3; V: TRBV11-2; D: .; size: .; CDR3: CASSLDSSDTQYF; DNA: TGTGCCAGCAGCTTAGACTCATCGGATACGCAGTATTTT
J: TRBJ2-1; V: TRBV28; D: TRBD2; size: .; CDR3: CASRLLAGAFPNEQFF; DNA: TGTGCCAGCAGATTACTAGCGGGAGCTTTCCCTAATGAGCAGTTCTTC
J: TRBJ2-7; V: TRBV18; D: .; size: once; CDR3: CASSPGVQSSYEQYF; DNA: TGTGCCAGCTCACCGGGCGTACAAAGCTCCTACGAGCAGTACTTC
J: TRBJ2-2; V: TRBV3-1/TRBV3-2; D: .; size: .; CDR3: CASSQVEGTGELFF; DNA: TGTGCCAGCAGCCAAGTCGAAGGCACCGGGGAGCTGTTTTTT
J: TRBJ2-7; V: TRBV6-2/TRBV6-3; D: .; size: .; CDR3: CASSYAGYEQYF; DNA: TGTGCCAGCAGTTACGCCGGCTACGAGCAGTACTTC
J: TRBJ2-1; V: TRBV19; D: TRBD1; size: .; CDR3: CASSSMGQGAYNEQFF; DNA: TGTGCCAGTAGTTCGATGGGACAGGGGGCCTACAATGAGCAGTTCTTC
J: TRBJ2-2; V: TRBV5-4; D: .; size: .; CDR3: CASSPGSRQWNTGELFF; DNA: TGTGCCAGCAGCCCTGGTTCGAGACAGTGGAACACCGGGGAGCTGTTTTTT
J: TRBJ2-7; V: TRBV19; D: TRBD2; size: .; CDR3: CASSASSGAAYEQYF; DNA: TGTGCCAGTAGTGCGTCTAGCGGGGCTGCCTACGAGCAGTACTTC
J: TRBJ1-2; V: TRBV7-6; D: .; size: .; CDR3: CASSFGGAGGYGYTF; DNA: TGTGCCAGCAGCTTTGGCGGGGCCGGGGGCTATGGCTACACCTTC
J: TRBJ1-1; V: TRBV6-5; D: .; size: .; CDR3: CASSQPPRVNTEAFF; DNA: TGTGCCAGCAGCCAACCCCCTCGGGTTAACACTGAAGCTTTCTTT
J: TRBJ1-5; V: TRBV27; D: .; size: .; CDR3: CASSLSLYRPQHF; DNA: TGTGCCAGCAGTTTATCCCTCTATCGACCCCAGCATTTT
J: TRBJ1-2; V: TRBV28; D: TRBD1; size: .; CDR3: CASSLYRGPIQNYGYTF; DNA: TGTGCCAGCAGTTTGTACAGGGGACCCATTCAAAACTATGGCTACACCTTC
J: TRBJ2-7; V: TRBV9; D: .; size: .; CDR3: CASSALPERLLYEQYF; DNA: TGTGCCAGCAGCGCCTTACCCGAAAGACTCTTATACGAGCAGTACTTC
J: TRBJ1-2; V: TRBV20-1; D: .; size: .; CDR3: CSAEHPGGYTF; DNA: TGCAGTGCTGAGCACCCGGGAGGCTACACCTTC
J: TRBJ1-3; V: TRBV27; D: TRBD1; size: .; CDR3: CASSLSTGRLSSGNTIYF; DNA: TGTGCCAGCAGTTTATCGACAGGGCGCTTATCCTCTGGAAACACCATATATTTT
J: TRBJ1-2; V: TRBV4-2; D: .; size: .; CDR3: CASSQATGTAINYGYTF; DNA: TGTGCCAGCAGCCAAGCAACCGGGACCGCAATAAACTATGGCTACACCTTC
J: TRBJ2-5; V: TRBV7-9; D: .; size: .; CDR3: CASSLVLSGETQYF; DNA: TGTGCCAGCAGCTTAGTACTATCGGGAGAGACCCAGTACTTC
J: TRBJ1-1; V: TRBV29-1; D: TRBD1; size: .; CDR3: CSGGQGGGTEAFF; DNA: TGCAGCGGCGGACAGGGCGGGGGCACTGAAGCTTTCTTT
J: TRBJ1-1; V: TRBV5-1; D: .; size: .; CDR3: CASSHAGDTEAFF; DNA: TGCGCCAGCAGCCACGCAGGGGACACTGAAGCTTTCTTT
J: TRBJ1-2; V: TRBV5-8; D: .; size: .; CDR3: CASSYVTRGYTF; DNA: TGTGCCAGCAGCTACGTGACGAGGGGCTACACCTTC
J: TRBJ1-1; V: TRBV10-1; D: .; size: .; CDR3: CASRQGLNTEAFF; DNA: TGCGCCAGCAGGCAGGGGCTCAACACTGAAGCTTTCTTT
J: TRBJ1-5; V: TRBV28; D: TRBD1; size: .; CDR3: CASSSGTGYQPQHF; DNA: TGTGCCAGCAGCTCCGGGACAGGGTATCAGCCCCAGCATTTT
J: TRBJ2-2; V: TRBV7-7; D: .; size: .; CDR3: CASSPRTVNTGELFF; DNA: TGTGCCAGCAGCCCTAGGACAGTGAACACCGGGGAGCTGTTTTTT
J: TRBJ2-3; V: TRBV6-5; D: .; size: .; CDR3: CASSRFLSTDTQYF; DNA: TGTGCCAGCAGCCGGTTTTTAAGCACAGATACGCAGTATTTT
J: TRBJ2-7; V: TRBV29-1; D: TRBD2; size: .; CDR3: CSVGGLAEPGTQSYEQYF; DNA: TGCAGCGTAGGGGGACTAGCGGAACCCGGGACCCAGTCCTACGAGCAGTACTTC
J: TRBJ1-4; V: TRBV6-6; D: .; size: .; CDR3: CAASGAGRGDEKLFF; DNA: TGTGCCGCATCTGGGGCGGGGAGAGGTGATGAAAAACTGTTTTTT
J: TRBJ1-1; V: TRBV7-3; D: .; size: .; CDR3: CASSVQGNTEAFF; DNA: TGTGCCAGCAGCGTACAGGGGAACACTGAAGCTTTCTTT
J: TRBJ2-7; V: TRBV6-2/TRBV6-3; D: .; size: once; CDR3: CASSYGTYEQYF; DNA: TGTGCCAGCAGTTACGGGACCTACGAGCAGTACTTC
J: TRBJ1-1; V: TRBV4-3; D: TRBD1; size: .; CDR3: CASSEGQGNTEAFF; DNA: TGCGCCAGCAGCGAAGGACAGGGCAACACTGAAGCTTTCTTT
J: TRBJ1-1; V: TRBV23-1; D: .; size: .; CDR3: CASSHGGSGRRTEAFF; DNA: TGCGCCAGCAGTCATGGGGGGTCGGGTCGTCGCACTGAAGCTTTCTTT
J: TRBJ1-5; V: TRBV10-2; D: .; size: .; CDR3: CASSESSASNQPQHF; DNA: TGCGCCAGCAGTGAGTCATCGGCCAGCAATCAGCCCCAGCATTTT
J: TRBJ2-3; V: TRBV18; D: .; size: .; CDR3: CASSPRTDTQYF; DNA: TGTGCCAGCTCACCACGCACAGATACGCAGTATTTT
J: TRBJ1-5; V: TRBV30; D: TRBD1; size: .; CDR3: CAWSEQGQKAQHF; DNA: TGTGCCTGGAGTGAACAGGGGCAAAAGGCCCAGCATTTT